This TCR beta chain was recovered during a study of CD8 T cells in Susac syndrome. TCR beta sequences were obtained from blood CD8+ and CD4+ T cells. RNA, at about 0.45 to 1 ug, was reverse transcribed with random hexamers. Amplification of TCR beta CDR3 across 54 Vbeta and 13 Jbeta was performed with immunoSEQ multiplex PCR. TCRdb re-derived calls from the immunoSEQ multiplex PCR reads in MiXCR, one entry per CDR3 protein. The data contain some 300,000 distinct CDR3 sequences, approximately 91% of them seen just once; the ten biggest clones take up roughly 0.17%. V was trimmed by 3 bases and J by 10 bases, leaving 11 bases between them. The CDR3 sequence is 12 residues long. CDR1 and CDR2 from the germline V gene are MDHEN and SYDVKM.

The TCR comes from a human donor with multiple sclerosis. The sample comprised CD8+ T cells from PBMCs. This chain links TRBV28 with TRBJ2-3, with D perhaps matching TRBD2 (5 bases). The chain's CDR3 is CASSFRPGAQYF. Here the CDR3 DNA reads TGTGCCAGCAGTTTTCGTCCCGGGGCGCAGTATTTT.